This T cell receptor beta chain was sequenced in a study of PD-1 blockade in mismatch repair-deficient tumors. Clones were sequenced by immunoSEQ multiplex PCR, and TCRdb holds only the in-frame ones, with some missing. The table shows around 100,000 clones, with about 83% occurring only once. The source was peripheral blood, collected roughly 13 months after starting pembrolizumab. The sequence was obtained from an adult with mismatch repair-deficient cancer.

CDR3 sequence reads: CASRGTGAYEQYF. In DNA, the CDR3 is TGTGCCAGCAGAGGTACAGGGGCCTACGAGCAGTACTTC. The gene calls are TRBV6-5 and TRBJ2-7; TRBD1 matches at 7 bases. The junction had 4 bases not matched to a gene; V was cut back by 6 bases and J by 2 bases. From germline, CDR1 is MNHEY and CDR2 SVGAGI. There are 13 residues in the CDR3.